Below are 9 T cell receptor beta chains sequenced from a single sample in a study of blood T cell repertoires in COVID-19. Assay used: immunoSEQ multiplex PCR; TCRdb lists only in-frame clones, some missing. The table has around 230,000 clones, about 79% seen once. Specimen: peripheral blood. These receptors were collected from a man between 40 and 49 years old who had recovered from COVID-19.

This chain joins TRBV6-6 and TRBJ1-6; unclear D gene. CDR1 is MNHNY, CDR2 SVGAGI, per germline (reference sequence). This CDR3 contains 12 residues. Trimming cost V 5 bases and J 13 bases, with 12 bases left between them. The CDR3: CASSPGGRPLHF. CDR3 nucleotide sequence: TGTGCCAGCAGTCCCGGTGGTCGTCCCCTCCACTTT.

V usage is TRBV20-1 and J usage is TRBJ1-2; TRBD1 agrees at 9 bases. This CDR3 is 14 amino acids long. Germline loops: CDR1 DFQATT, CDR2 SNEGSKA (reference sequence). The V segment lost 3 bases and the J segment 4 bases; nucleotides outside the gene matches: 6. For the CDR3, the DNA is TGCAGTGCTAGTCCCGGGACAGGGCGCTATGGCTACACCTTC. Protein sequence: CSASPGTGRYGYTF.

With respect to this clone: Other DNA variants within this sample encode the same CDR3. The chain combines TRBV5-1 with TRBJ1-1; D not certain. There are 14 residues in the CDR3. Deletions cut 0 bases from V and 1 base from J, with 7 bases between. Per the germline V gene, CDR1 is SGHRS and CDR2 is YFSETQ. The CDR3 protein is CASSLEGGNTEAFF. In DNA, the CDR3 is TGCGCCAGCAGCTTGGAAGGAGGGAACACTGAAGCTTTCTTT.

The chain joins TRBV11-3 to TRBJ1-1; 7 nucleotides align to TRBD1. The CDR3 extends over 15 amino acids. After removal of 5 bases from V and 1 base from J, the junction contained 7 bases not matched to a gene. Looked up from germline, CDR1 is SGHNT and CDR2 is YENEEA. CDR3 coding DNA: TGTGCCAGCAGCCCTCCGGGACAGTGGAACACTGAAGCTTTCTTT. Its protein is CASSPPGQWNTEAFF.

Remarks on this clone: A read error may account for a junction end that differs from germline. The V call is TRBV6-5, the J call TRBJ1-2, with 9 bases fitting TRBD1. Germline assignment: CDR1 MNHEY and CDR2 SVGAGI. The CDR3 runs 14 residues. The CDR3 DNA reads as TGTGCCAGCAGTACCCAGAGTGCACAGGGGGCCGAGAACTTC. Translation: CASSTQSAQGAENF.

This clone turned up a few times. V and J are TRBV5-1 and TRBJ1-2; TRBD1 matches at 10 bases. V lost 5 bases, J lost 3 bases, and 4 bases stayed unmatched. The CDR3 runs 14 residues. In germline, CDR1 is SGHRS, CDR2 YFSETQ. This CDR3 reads CASRVTGGHYGYTF. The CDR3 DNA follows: TGCGCCAGCAGGGTGACAGGGGGCCACTATGGCTACACCTTC.

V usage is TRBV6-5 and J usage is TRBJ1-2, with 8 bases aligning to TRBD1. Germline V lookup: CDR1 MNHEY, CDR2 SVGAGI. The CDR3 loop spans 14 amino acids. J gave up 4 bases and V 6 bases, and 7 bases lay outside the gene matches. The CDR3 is CASRADRVSYGYTF. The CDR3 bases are TGTGCCAGCAGGGCGGACAGGGTGAGCTATGGCTACACCTTC.

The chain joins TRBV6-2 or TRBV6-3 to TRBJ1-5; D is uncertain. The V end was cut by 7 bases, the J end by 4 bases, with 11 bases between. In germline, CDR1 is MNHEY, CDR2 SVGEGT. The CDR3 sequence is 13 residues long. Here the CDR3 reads CASTPGGNQPQHF. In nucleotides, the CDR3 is TGTGCCAGCACCCCAGGCGGTAATCAGCCCCAGCATTTT.

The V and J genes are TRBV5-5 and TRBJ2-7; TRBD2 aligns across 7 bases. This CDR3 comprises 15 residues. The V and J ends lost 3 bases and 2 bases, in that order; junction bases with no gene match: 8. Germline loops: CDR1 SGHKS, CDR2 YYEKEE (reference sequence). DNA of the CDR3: TGTGCCAGCAGCTACCGGGGGGAGGGGCCCTACGAGCAGTACTTC. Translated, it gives CASSYRGEGPYEQYF.